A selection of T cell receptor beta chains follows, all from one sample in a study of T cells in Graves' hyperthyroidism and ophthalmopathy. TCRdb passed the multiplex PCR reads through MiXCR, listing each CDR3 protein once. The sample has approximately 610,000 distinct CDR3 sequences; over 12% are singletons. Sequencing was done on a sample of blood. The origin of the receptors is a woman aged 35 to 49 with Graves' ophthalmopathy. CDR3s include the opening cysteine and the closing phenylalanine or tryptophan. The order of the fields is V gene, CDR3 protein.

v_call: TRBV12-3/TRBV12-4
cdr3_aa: CASGGQGAGEQYF

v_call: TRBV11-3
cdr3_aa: CASSSGPGLEWEQYF

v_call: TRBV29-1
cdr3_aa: CSVQQGGGRQYF

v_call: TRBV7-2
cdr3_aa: CASSLFGRAYGYTF

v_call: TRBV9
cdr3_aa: CASLTSGRAPIYEQYF

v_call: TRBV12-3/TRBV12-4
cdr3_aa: CASSFIEGYTF

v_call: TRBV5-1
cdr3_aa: CASSWDGLMNTEAFF

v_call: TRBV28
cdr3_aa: CASRTGDYHNSPLHF

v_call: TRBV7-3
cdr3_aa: CASSLMQTNTGELFF

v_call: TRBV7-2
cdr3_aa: CASSLAGTAFGNQPQHF

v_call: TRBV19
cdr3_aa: CASRITGTTNTGELFF

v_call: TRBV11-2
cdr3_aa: CASSSRSDTQYF

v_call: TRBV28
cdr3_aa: CASSLYGLAGSYEQYF

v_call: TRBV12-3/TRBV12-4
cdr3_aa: CASSPLGSNQETQYF

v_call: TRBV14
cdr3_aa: CASSQDLISYEQYF

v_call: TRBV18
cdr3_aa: CASSQGKFVKTEAFF

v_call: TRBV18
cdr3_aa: CASSPLDRPDYGYTF

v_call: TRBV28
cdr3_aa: CASSSTGAPSYEQYF

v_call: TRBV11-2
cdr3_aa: CASSSKWETQYF

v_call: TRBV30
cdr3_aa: CAWAEVYTEAFF

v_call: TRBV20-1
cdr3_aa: CSARGLFISYEQYF

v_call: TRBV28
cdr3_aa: CATKGSRGNTIYF

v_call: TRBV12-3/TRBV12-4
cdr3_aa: CASSHILGRDNYEQYF

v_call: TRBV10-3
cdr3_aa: CAISETSGSLNTGELFF

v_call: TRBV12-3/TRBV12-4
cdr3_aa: CASSPTGVYEPQHF

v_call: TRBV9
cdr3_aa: CASSVARGHNTGELFF

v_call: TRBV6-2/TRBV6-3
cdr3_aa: CASSYSIGTGSRGNTEAFF

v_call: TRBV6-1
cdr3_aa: CASSERTGTYGYTF

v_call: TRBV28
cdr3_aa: CASSAGGVEQYF

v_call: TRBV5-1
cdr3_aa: CASHDGGYEQYF

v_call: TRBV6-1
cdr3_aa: CASSEVASTANYGYTF

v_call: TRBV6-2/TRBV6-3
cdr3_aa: CASSRYGLGSGANVLTF

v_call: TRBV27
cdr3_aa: CASRGTFAKNIQYF

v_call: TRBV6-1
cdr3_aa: CASRSRPQSSYEQYF

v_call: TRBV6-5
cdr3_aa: CASSSTGFNTEAFF

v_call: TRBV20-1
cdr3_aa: CSAGTSGSYEQYF

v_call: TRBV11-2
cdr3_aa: CASSLVGTGVSGGYTF